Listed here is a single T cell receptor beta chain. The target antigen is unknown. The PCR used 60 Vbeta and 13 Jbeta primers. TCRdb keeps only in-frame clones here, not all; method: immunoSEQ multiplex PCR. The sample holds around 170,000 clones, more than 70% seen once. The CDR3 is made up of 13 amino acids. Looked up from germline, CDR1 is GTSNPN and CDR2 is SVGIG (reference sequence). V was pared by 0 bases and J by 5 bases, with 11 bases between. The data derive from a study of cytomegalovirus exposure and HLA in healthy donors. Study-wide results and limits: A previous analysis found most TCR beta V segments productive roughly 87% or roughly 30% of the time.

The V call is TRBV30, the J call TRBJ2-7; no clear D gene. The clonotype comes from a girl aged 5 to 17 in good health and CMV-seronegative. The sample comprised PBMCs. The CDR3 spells CAWSVDPPDEQYF. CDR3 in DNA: TGTGCCTGGAGTGTAGATCCCCCGGACGAGCAGTACTTC.